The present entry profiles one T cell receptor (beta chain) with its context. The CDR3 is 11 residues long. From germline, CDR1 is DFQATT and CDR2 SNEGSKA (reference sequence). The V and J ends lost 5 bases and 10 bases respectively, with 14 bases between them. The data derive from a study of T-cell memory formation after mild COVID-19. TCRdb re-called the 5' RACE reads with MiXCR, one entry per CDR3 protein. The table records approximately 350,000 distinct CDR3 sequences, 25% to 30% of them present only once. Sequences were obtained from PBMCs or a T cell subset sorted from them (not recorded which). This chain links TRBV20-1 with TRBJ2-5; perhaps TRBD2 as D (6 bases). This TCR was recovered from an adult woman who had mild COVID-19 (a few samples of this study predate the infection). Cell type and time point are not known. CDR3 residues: CSAPRLEGQYF. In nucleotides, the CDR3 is TGCAGTGCTCCCCGACTAGAAGGCCAGTACTTC.